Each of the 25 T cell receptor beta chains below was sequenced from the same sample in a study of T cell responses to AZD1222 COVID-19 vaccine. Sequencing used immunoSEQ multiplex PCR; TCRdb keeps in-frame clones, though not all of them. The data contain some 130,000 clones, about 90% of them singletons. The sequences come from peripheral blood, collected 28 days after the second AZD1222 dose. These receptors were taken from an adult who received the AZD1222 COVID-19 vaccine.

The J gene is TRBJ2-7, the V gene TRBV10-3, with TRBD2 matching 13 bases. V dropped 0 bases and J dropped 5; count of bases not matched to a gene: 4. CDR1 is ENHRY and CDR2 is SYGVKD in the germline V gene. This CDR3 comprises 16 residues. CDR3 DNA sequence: TGTGCCATCAGTGAGTCGAGACTAGCGGGAGGTAACGAGCAGTACTTC. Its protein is CAISESRLAGGNEQYF.

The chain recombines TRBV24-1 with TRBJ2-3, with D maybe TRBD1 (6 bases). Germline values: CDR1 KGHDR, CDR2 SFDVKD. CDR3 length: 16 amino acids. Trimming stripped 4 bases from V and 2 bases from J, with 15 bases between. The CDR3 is CATSDPVQGSTDTQYF. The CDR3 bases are TGTGCCACCAGTGACCCCGTACAGGGATCCACAGATACGCAGTATTTT.

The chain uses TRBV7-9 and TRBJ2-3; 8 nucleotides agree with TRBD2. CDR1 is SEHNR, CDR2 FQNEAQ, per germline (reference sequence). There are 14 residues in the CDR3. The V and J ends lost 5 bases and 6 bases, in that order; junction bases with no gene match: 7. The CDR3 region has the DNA TGTGCCAGCAGCCCAGCGGGAGCTAGGGATACGCAGTATTTT. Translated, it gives CASSPAGARDTQYF. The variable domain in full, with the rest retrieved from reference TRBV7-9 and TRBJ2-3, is DTGVSQNPRHKITKRGQNVTFRCDPISEHNRLYWYRQTLGQGPEFLTYFQNEAQLEKSRLLSDRFSAERPKGSFSTLEIQRTEQGDSAMYLCASSPAGARDTQYFGPGTRLTVL.

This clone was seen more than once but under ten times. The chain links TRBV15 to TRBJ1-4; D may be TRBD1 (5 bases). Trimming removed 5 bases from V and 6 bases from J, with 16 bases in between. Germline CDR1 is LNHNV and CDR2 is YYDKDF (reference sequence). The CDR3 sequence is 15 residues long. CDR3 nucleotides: TGTGCCACCAGCGCAAGGGGCTATGTGGATGAAAAACTGTTTTTT. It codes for CATSARGYVDEKLFF.

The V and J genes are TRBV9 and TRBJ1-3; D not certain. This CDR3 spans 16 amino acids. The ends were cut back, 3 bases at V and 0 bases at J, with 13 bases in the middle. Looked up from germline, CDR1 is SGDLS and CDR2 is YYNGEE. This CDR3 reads CASSGPGVSSGNTIYF. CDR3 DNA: TGTGCCAGCAGCGGCCCCGGCGTTAGCTCTGGAAACACCATATATTTT.

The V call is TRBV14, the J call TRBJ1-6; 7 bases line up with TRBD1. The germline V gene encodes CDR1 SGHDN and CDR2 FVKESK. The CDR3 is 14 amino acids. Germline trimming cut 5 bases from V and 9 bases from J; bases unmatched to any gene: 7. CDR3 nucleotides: TGTGCCAGCAGCGCCGGGACAGAGATTTCACCCCTCCACTTT. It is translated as CASSAGTEISPLHF.

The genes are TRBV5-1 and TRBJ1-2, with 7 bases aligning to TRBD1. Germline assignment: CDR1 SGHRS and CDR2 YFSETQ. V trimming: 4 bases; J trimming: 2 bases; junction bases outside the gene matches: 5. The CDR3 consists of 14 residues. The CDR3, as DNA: TGCGCCAGCAGCAGGGACAGAGACAACTATGGCTACACCTTC. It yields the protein CASSRDRDNYGYTF.

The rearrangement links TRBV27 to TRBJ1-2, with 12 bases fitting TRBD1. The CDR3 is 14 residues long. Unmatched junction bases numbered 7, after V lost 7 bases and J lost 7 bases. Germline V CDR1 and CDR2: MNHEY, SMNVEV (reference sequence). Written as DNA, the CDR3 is TGTGCCAGCAAAGGGACAGGGGGCGCGACTGGCTACACCTTC. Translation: CASKGTGGATGYTF.

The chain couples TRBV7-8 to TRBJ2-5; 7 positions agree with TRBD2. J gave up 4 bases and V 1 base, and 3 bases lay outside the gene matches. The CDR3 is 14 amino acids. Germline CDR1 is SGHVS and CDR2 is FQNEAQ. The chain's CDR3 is CASSLGTSRETQYF. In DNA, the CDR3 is TGTGCCAGCAGCTTAGGGACTAGTCGAGAGACCCAGTACTTC.

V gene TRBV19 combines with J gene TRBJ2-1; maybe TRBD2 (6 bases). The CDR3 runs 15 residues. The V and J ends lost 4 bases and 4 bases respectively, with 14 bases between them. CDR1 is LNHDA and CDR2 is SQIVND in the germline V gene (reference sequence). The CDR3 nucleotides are TGTGCCAGTAGTACCAGACTAGTTGGGTACAATGAGCAGTTCTTC. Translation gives CASSTRLVGYNEQFF.

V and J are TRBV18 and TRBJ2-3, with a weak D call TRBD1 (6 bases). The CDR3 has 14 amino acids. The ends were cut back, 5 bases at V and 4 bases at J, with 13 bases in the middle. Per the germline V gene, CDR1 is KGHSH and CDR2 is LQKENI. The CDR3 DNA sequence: TGTGCCAGCTCAAGCACACAGGGAGCAGATACGCAGTATTTT. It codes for CASSSTQGADTQYF.

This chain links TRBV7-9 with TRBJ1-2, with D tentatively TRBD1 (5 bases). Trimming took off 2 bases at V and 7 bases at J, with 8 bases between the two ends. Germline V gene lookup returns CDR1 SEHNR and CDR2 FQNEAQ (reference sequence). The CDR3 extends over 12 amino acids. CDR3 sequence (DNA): TGTGCCAGCAGCTTAAGCAGGGCTGGCTACACCTTC. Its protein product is CASSLSRAGYTF.

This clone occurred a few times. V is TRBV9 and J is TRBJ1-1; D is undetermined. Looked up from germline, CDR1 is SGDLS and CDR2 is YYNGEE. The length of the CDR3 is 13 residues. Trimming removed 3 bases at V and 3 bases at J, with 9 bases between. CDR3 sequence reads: CASSASPHTEAFF. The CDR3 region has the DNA TGTGCCAGCAGCGCCTCTCCTCACACTGAAGCTTTCTTT.

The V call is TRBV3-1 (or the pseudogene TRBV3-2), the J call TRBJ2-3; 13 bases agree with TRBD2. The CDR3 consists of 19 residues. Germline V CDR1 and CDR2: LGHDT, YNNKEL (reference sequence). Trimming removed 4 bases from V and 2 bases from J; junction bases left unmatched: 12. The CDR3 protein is CASSRTEGLAGPITDTQYF. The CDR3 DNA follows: TGTGCCAGCAGCCGTACGGAGGGACTAGCGGGACCTATCACAGATACGCAGTATTTT.

The CDR3 loop reads CASSEGLWDTEAFF. The CDR3 nucleotides read TGTGCCAGCAGTGAAGGGCTCTGGGACACTGAAGCTTTCTTT. V is TRBV6-1 and J is TRBJ1-1; D gene ambiguous. The CDR3 length is 14 residues. The V end was cut by 1 base, the J end by 3 bases, with 9 bases between. The germline V gene encodes CDR1 MNHNS and CDR2 SASEGT.

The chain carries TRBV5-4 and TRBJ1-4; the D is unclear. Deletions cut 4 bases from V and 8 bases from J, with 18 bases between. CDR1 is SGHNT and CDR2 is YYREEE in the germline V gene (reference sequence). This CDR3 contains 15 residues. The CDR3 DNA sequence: TGTGCCAGCAGCCCCTATGGGCAGAAGGGAGAAAAACTGTTTTTT. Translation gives CASSPYGQKGEKLFF.

The CDR3 reads CSVVVHENTEAFF. Here the CDR3 DNA reads TGCAGCGTTGTGGTACACGAGAACACTGAAGCTTTCTTT. The genes are TRBV29-1 and TRBJ1-1; the D is unclear. The CDR3 extends over 13 amino acids. The V end lost 4 bases, the J end lost 1 base, and 10 bases lay between the germline ends. Germline assignment: CDR1 SQVTM and CDR2 ANQGSEA.

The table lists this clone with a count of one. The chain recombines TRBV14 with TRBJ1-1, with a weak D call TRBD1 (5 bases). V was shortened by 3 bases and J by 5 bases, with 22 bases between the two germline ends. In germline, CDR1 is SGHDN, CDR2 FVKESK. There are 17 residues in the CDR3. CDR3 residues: CASSQIFPTRGGTEAFF. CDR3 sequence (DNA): TGTGCCAGCAGCCAGATATTCCCTACTAGGGGTGGGACTGAAGCTTTCTTT.

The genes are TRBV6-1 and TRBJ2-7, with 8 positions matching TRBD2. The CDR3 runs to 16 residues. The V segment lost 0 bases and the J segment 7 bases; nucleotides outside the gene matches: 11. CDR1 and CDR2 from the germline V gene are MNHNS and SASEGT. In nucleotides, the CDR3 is TGTGCCAGCAGTGAAGCCGCCCGGGAGGGCCAGAATGAGCAGTACTTC. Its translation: CASSEAAREGQNEQYF.

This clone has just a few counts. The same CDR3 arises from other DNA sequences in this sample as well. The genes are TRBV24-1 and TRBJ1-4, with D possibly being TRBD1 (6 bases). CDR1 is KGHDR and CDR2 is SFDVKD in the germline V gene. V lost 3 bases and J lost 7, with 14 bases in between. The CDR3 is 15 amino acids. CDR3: CATSDSGRGPEKLFF. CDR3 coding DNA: TGTGCCACCAGTGATAGCGGCAGGGGACCTGAAAAACTGTTTTTT.

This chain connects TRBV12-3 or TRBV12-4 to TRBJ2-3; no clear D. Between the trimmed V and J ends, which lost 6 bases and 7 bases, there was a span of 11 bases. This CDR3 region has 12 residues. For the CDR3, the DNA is TGTGCCAGCAGACTCCAGGTTAATACGCAGTATTTT. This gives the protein CASRLQVNTQYF.

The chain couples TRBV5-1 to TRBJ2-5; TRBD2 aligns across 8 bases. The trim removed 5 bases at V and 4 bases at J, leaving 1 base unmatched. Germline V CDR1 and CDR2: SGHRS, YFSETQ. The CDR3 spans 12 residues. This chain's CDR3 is CASRAGAETQYF. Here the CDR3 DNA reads TGCGCCAGCAGAGCGGGAGCAGAGACCCAGTACTTC.

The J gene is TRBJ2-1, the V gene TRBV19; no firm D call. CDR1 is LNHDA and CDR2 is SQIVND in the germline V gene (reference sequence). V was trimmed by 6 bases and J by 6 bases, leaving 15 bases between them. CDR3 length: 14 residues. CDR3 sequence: CASRKGQLINEQFF. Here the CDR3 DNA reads TGTGCCAGTAGGAAAGGTCAGTTAATCAATGAGCAGTTCTTC.

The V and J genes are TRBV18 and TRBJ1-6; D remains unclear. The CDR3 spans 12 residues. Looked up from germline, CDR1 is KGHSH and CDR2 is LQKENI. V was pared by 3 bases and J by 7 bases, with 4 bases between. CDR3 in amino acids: CASSPSNSPLHF. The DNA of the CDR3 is TGTGCCAGCTCACCTTCGAATTCACCCCTCCACTTT.

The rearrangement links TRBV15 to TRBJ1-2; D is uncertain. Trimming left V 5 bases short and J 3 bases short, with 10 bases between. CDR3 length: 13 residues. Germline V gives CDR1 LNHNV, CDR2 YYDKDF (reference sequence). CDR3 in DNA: TGTGCCACCAGCCAAGGTCGGGACTATGGCTACACCTTC. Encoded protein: CATSQGRDYGYTF.